A single sample gave rise to the 26 T cell receptor beta chains below, sequenced in a study of CD8 T cells in ankylosing spondylitis. TCRdb re-analysed the 5' RACE reads in MiXCR, keeping a single row per CDR3 protein. The sample yields around 29,000 distinct CDR3 sequences, less than 5.5% seen once. The source material was blood, either unsorted or a sorted T cell fraction (not recorded which). All receptors come from a female donor with ankylosing spondylitis or in good health (not recorded which).

Ten or more counts support this clonotype. The chain joins TRBV9 to TRBJ1-2, with 8 positions matching TRBD1. After removal of 0 bases from V and 14 bases from J, the junction contained 6 bases not matched to a gene. Germline values: CDR1 SGDLS, CDR2 YYNGEE. This CDR3 region has 12 residues. Here the CDR3 DNA reads TGTGCCAGCAGCGTAGCACAGGGGGGTTATACCTTC. Translation: CASSVAQGGYTF.

In this sample, this clonotype turned up many times. The gene calls are TRBV9 and TRBJ2-5; TRBD2 matches 9 bases. V shed 3 bases and J 4 bases; nucleotides not matched to a gene: 4. This CDR3 is built from 14 residues. Germline-derived CDR1 and CDR2 are SGDLS and YYNGEE. In nucleotides, the CDR3 is TGTGCCAGCAGCGCGGGACTAGCCAGAGAGACCCAGTACTTC. This encodes CASSAGLARETQYF.

The chain uses TRBV9 and TRBJ2-1; 8 nucleotides agree with TRBD2. The CDR3 length is 16 residues. J lost 6 bases, V lost 3 bases, and 11 bases had no gene match. Germline V gene sequence: CDR1 SGDLS, CDR2 YYNGEE. In nucleotides, the CDR3 is TGTGCCAGCAGCGGGACTATCCGGGGGGGCTTCAATGAGCAGTTCTTC. This gives the protein CASSGTIRGGFNEQFF.

J is TRBJ1-1 and V is TRBV9; D call uncertain. Germline V gives CDR1 SGDLS, CDR2 YYNGEE. V shed 0 bases and J shed 6 bases, with 9 bases lying between them. The CDR3 runs 13 residues. The CDR3 DNA follows: TGTGCCAGCAGCGTAGATCGGGCATCTGAAGCTTTCTTT. Translating it yields CASSVDRASEAFF.

This clonotype showed up many times. The chain combines TRBV9 with TRBJ2-5, with D unclear. Trimming took off 0 bases at V and 4 bases at J, with 13 bases between the two ends. The germline V gene encodes CDR1 SGDLS and CDR2 YYNGEE. This CDR3 region has 15 residues. Here the CDR3 DNA reads TGTGCCAGCAGCGTAGGGCCCGGAGCTGGAGAGACCCAGTACTTC. It encodes CASSVGPGAGETQYF.

This clonotype was found many times. The gene calls are TRBV9 and TRBJ2-1, with D perhaps matching TRBD2 (6 bases). This CDR3 comprises 14 residues. Germline loops: CDR1 SGDLS, CDR2 YYNGEE. Trimming removed 2 bases at V and 3 bases at J, with 9 bases between. The CDR3: CASSVTGLYNEQFF. DNA for the CDR3: TGTGCCAGCAGCGTCACGGGACTCTACAATGAGCAGTTCTTC.

The sample holds a few counts of this clonotype. The chain is built from TRBV9 and TRBJ2-2; TRBD2 matches at 7 bases. The CDR3 covers 14 residues. The J segment lost 2 bases and the V segment lost 5 bases, leaving 3 bases of the junction unmatched. The germline gives CDR1 SGDLS, CDR2 YYNGEE. The CDR3 protein is CASRASGNTGELFF. The DNA of the CDR3 is TGTGCCAGCAGGGCTAGCGGCAACACCGGGGAGCTGTTTTTT.

Of note for this clonotype: This may be a read error: a much more frequent sequence differs by one nucleotide. The V gene is TRBV9, the J gene TRBJ2-5; D is unclear. The CDR3 sequence is 15 residues long. The ends were cut back, 0 bases at V and 0 bases at J, with 9 bases in the middle. The germline gives CDR1 SGDLS, CDR2 YYNGEE. The CDR3 spells CASSVAIANQETQYF. DNA of the CDR3: TGTGCCAGCAGCGTAGCCATCGCCAACCAAGAGACCCAGTACTTC.

This clonotype was found many times. The chain has TRBV9 and TRBJ2-1; possible D gene TRBD1, 7 bases. CDR1 and CDR2 (germline): SGDLS, YYNGEE. V was trimmed by 3 bases and J by 2 bases, leaving 12 bases between them. The CDR3 contains 15 residues. The CDR3 sequence is CASSAQGGTYNEQFF. Written as DNA, the CDR3 is TGTGCCAGCAGCGCCCAGGGGGGAACCTACAATGAGCAGTTCTTC.

This clonotype is labeled medium-sized (0.01 to 0.1%). The V gene is TRBV9, the J gene TRBJ1-1; D is undetermined. The CDR3 extends over 15 amino acids. Looked up from germline, CDR1 is SGDLS and CDR2 is YYNGEE. V was shortened by 0 bases and J by 1 base, with 10 bases between the two germline ends. The CDR3 nucleotides read TGTGCCAGCAGCGTAGCGACGGGAGGGAACACTGAAGCTTTCTTT. Protein product: CASSVATGGNTEAFF. The complete variable domain, with remaining parts taken from reference TRBV9 and TRBJ1-1, reads DSGVTQTPKHLITATGQRVTLRCSPRSGDLSVYWYQQSLDQGLQFLIQYYNGEERAKGNILERFSAQQFPDLHSELNLSSLELGDSALYFCASSVATGGNTEAFFGQGTRLTVV.

This clonotype was observed many times. J is TRBJ2-2 and V is TRBV9, with 7 bases fitting TRBD2. The germline CDR1 and CDR2 sequences are SGDLS and YYNGEE. The CDR3 is 15 amino acids. V lost 2 bases and J lost 4; bases outside the gene matches: 5. CDR3 nucleotide sequence: TGTGCCAGCAGCGTCCGGGGGGATAGCACCGGGGAGCTGTTTTTT. It translates to CASSVRGDSTGELFF.

This clonotype was counted at least ten times. CDR3 DNA sequence: TGTGCCAGCAGCGTAGTGGGACAACTCCAAGAGACCCAGTACTTC. Translation gives CASSVVGQLQETQYF. The gene calls are TRBV9 and TRBJ2-5, with a weak D call TRBD1 (6 bases). V lost 0 bases to trimming and J lost 1 base, with 10 bases between them. CDR1 is SGDLS, CDR2 YYNGEE, per germline. This CDR3 contains 15 residues. Complete variable domain (other parts from reference TRBV9 and TRBJ2-5): DSGVTQTPKHLITATGQRVTLRCSPRSGDLSVYWYQQSLDQGLQFLIQYYNGEERAKGNILERFSAQQFPDLHSELNLSSLELGDSALYFCASSVVGQLQETQYFGPGTRLLVL.

At least ten counts were recorded for this clonotype. This chain connects TRBV9 to TRBJ2-1; 10 bases line up with TRBD2. There are 17 residues in the CDR3. Losses at the gene ends were 0 bases for V and 5 bases for J; bases not matched to a gene: 8. In germline, CDR1 is SGDLS, CDR2 YYNGEE. The CDR3 protein is CASSVDASGRAHNEQFF. The CDR3 DNA sequence: TGTGCCAGCAGCGTAGACGCCAGCGGGAGGGCGCACAATGAGCAGTTCTTC.

This clonotype has at least ten counts. The CDR3 region has the DNA TGTGCCAGCAGCCTCCGGACGTTTCGCGACGAGCAGTACTTC. It is translated as CASSLRTFRDEQYF. This chain links TRBV9 with TRBJ2-7, with D unresolved. This CDR3 has 14 residues. Trimming pared 4 bases from V and 5 bases from J, leaving 16 bases between. The V gene's germline CDR1 is SGDLS and CDR2 YYNGEE.

This clonotype showed up just a few times. The chain recombines TRBV9 with TRBJ2-2; D possibly matches TRBD1 or TRBD2 (6 bases each). CDR3 size: 16 residues. V lost 2 bases, J lost 4 bases, and 15 bases lay in between. Germline CDR1 and CDR2: SGDLS and YYNGEE. CDR3 protein: CASSVTGGGLTGELFF. CDR3 bases: TGTGCCAGCAGCGTGACCGGAGGGGGACTCACCGGGGAGCTGTTTTTT.

As to this clonotype: This sequence may be a read error, since a much larger clone differs from it by one base. It is unclear where the CDR3 begins or ends on the DNA, so no DNA is shown, and the CDR3 is as TCRdb lists it. The V gene is TRBV7-5, the J gene TRBJ2-3; the D call TRBD1 from the table was never checked on the DNA. TRBV7-5 is noted as a pseudogene. A total of 15 residues make up the CDR3, ends included. CDR3: CISVPEANRGLTQYF.

This clonotype came up many times. This sequence joins TRBV9 and TRBJ2-3; TRBD1 is a possible D gene (6 bases). V was trimmed by 0 bases and J by 4 bases, leaving 15 bases between them. CDR1 is SGDLS, CDR2 YYNGEE, per germline. The CDR3 is 16 amino acids. CDR3 coding DNA: TGTGCCAGCAGCGTAGCTGAGGGGGAGAGGGCAGATACGCAGTATTTT. Residues: CASSVAEGERADTQYF.

This clonotype was detected only a few times. This chain connects TRBV9 to TRBJ2-7; D perhaps matches TRBD2 (5 bases). This CDR3 is built from 14 residues. Germline assignment: CDR1 SGDLS and CDR2 YYNGEE. Trimming took off 4 bases at V and 9 bases at J, with 20 bases between the two ends. This CDR3 reads CASSPSGSPFAQYF. The CDR3 DNA is TGTGCCAGCAGCCCTTCGGGGTCGCCCTTCGCGCAGTACTTC.

Within the sample, this clonotype is medium-sized. The chain joins TRBV9 to TRBJ2-5; TRBD2 might be the D (6 bases). This CDR3 comprises 15 residues. V lost 0 bases, J lost 5 bases, and 14 bases lay in between. CDR1 and CDR2 from the germline V gene are SGDLS and YYNGEE. CDR3 protein: CASSVEGNSGETQYF. CDR3 DNA sequence: TGTGCCAGCAGCGTAGAGGGGAACAGCGGGGAGACCCAGTACTTC.

V and J are TRBV9 and TRBJ2-4, with D perhaps TRBD1 (5 bases). V was clipped by 0 bases and J by 1 base, with 8 bases between them. The CDR3 totals 15 residues. CDR1 is SGDLS and CDR2 is YYNGEE in the germline V gene. The CDR3 nucleotides read TGTGCCAGCAGCGTAGGTGGGGCGGCCAAAAACATTCAGTACTTC. Its translation is CASSVGGAAKNIQYF.

This clonotype was observed many times. J is TRBJ1-1 and V is TRBV9; 9 bases are a match to TRBD1. Unmatched junction bases numbered 2, after V lost 2 bases and J lost 3 bases. The CDR3 runs to 14 residues. Germline V gene sequence: CDR1 SGDLS, CDR2 YYNGEE. CDR3 residues: CASSVDRGDTEAFF. The CDR3 coding sequence is TGTGCCAGCAGCGTGGACAGGGGTGACACTGAAGCTTTCTTT.

The rearrangement joins TRBV9 to TRBJ2-1; 13 positions agree with TRBD2. V lost 3 bases, J lost 4 bases, and 1 base stayed unmatched. Germline CDR1 SGDLS, CDR2 YYNGEE. CDR3 length: 15 amino acids. The CDR3 DNA sequence: TGTGCCAGCAGCGCGACTAGCGGGAGGTACAATGAGCAGTTCTTC. This encodes CASSATSGRYNEQFF.

This clonotype was detected ten times or more. The rearrangement joins TRBV9 to TRBJ2-1; 7 bases match TRBD1. CDR3 length: 12 amino acids. From germline, CDR1 is SGDLS and CDR2 YYNGEE. V lost 3 bases to trimming and J lost 8 bases; unmatched junction nucleotides: 2. CDR3 loop: CASSDRGYEQFF. CDR3 sequence (DNA): TGTGCCAGCAGCGACAGGGGATATGAGCAGTTCTTC.

In this sample, this clonotype turned up a few times. Here the CDR3 reads CASSVVAQPYEQYF. DNA for the CDR3: TGTGCCAGCAGCGTAGTAGCGCAGCCCTACGAGCAGTACTTC. The chain couples TRBV9 to TRBJ2-7, with D possibly being TRBD2 (5 bases). Germline CDR1 reads SGDLS; CDR2 reads YYNGEE. V was cut by 0 bases and J by 2 bases, with 9 bases left in between. This CDR3 region has 14 residues.

There are many counts of this clonotype. The CDR3 sequence is CASGPLGGTQYF. The CDR3, as DNA: TGTGCCAGCGGGCCGTTAGGGGGAACGCAGTACTTC. This chain uses TRBV9 with TRBJ2-7; maybe TRBD1 (6 bases). The V end lost 7 bases, the J end lost 9 bases, and 17 bases lay between the germline ends. Germline V lookup: CDR1 SGDLS, CDR2 YYNGEE. The CDR3 runs to 12 residues. The full variable domain, rest sourced from reference TRBV9 and TRBJ2-7, is DSGVTQTPKHLITATGQRVTLRCSPRSGDLSVYWYQQSLDQGLQFLIQYYNGEERAKGNILERFSAQQFPDLHSELNLSSLELGDSALYFCASGPLGGTQYFGPGTRLTVT.

This clonotype was detected many times. V gene TRBV9 combines with J gene TRBJ1-2, with D possibly matching TRBD1 (5 bases). This CDR3 comprises 15 residues. Germline loops: CDR1 SGDLS, CDR2 YYNGEE. The V and J ends lost 0 bases and 2 bases respectively, with 11 bases between them. The CDR3: CASSVGGRGNYGYTF. The CDR3 DNA sequence: TGTGCCAGCAGCGTAGGGGGCCGGGGGAACTATGGCTACACCTTC.